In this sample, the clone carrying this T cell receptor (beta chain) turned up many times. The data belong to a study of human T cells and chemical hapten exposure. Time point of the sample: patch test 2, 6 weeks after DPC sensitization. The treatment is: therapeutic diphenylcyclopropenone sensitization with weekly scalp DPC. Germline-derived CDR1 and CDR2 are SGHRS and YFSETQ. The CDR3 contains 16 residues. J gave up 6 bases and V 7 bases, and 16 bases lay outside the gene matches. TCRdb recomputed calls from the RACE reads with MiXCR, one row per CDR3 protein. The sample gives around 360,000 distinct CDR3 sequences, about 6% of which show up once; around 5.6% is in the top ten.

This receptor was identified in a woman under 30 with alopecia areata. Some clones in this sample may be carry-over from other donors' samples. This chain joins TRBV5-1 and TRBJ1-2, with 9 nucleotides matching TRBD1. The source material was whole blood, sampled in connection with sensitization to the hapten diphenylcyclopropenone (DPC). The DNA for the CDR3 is TGCGCCAGCGGACGGGACAGGGTACTTGGTATCGATGGCTACACCTTC. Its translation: CASGRDRVLGIDGYTF.